Presented here are 22 T cell receptor beta chains from one specimen sequenced in a study of tumor-infiltrating lymphocytes in glioblastoma multiforme. TCR beta libraries were built from RNA through three nested multiplex PCR rounds using modified ARM-PCR. In TCRdb, the multiplex PCR reads were re-called with MiXCR into one record per CDR3 protein. The table lists approximately 16,000 distinct CDR3 sequences, roughly 74% of them singletons, with roughly 49% in the top ten. Sequenced: brain tumor tissue. These receptors were collected from a male donor with glioblastoma.

A few counts support this clonotype. The chain carries TRBV6-6 and TRBJ2-7; TRBD1 matches at 9 bases. Looked up from germline, CDR1 is MNHNY and CDR2 is SVGAGI (reference sequence). V was clipped by 9 bases and J by 6 bases; unmatched bases: 18. The CDR3 runs to 16 residues. The DNA of the CDR3 is TGTGCCAGAATATACAGGACAGGGGTCGATAGCTGCGAGCAGTACTTC. Its protein product is CARIYRTGVDSCEQYF.

This chain joins TRBV7-8 and TRBJ2-3, with D tentatively TRBD1 (5 bases). This CDR3 is 15 amino acids long. V lost 0 bases to trimming and J lost 14 bases, with 21 bases between them. Germline values: CDR1 SGHVS, CDR2 FQNEAQ. CDR3 DNA: TGTGCCAGCAGCTTAGCGCTGGGGCACACAGATACCCTGTATTTT. Translating it yields CASSLALGHTDTLYF.

This chain links TRBV6-5 with TRBJ2-7; tentatively, D is TRBD1 (6 bases). Germline V CDR1 and CDR2: MNHEY, SVGAGI. This CDR3 contains 13 residues. Trimming cost V 8 bases and J 2 bases, with 13 bases left between them. The DNA for the CDR3 is TGTGCCAGCCTCGGCCAGGGGCCCTACGAGCAGTACTTC. Protein: CASLGQGPYEQYF.

This clonotype was observed a single time. The V and J genes are TRBV24-1 and TRBJ1-1, with D maybe TRBD1 (5 bases). This CDR3 spans 12 amino acids. Germline V lookup: CDR1 KGHDR, CDR2 SFDVKD. Trimming removed 5 bases at V and 6 bases at J, with 9 bases between. The CDR3 protein is CATSGDEPEAFF. CDR3 bases: TGTGCCACCAGTGGGGACGAACCTGAAGCTTTCTTT.

By frequency in the sample, this clonotype is medium-sized (0.01 to 0.1%). The V call is TRBV12-3 or TRBV12-4, the J call TRBJ2-5; TRBD2 aligns across 8 bases. The CDR3 is made up of 16 amino acids. Trimming removed 5 bases from V and 2 bases from J; junction bases left unmatched: 10. CDR3: CASSPGTSRSQETQYF. CDR3 nucleotides: TGTGCCAGCAGTCCCGGGACTAGTCGTTCGCAAGAGACCCAGTACTTC.

The J gene is TRBJ2-7, the V gene TRBV11-2; D gene ambiguous. With the DNA end fitting TRBJ2-1 better, the J assignment may be wrong. The CDR3 runs 13 residues. In germline, CDR1 is SGHAT, CDR2 FQNNGV. The CDR3 coding sequence is TGTGCCAGCAGCTTAGACACGCGGAACGAGCAGTTCTTC. Amino acid sequence: CASSLDTRNEQFF.

The CDR3 sequence is CSARDGGGSVNSPLHF. The CDR3 nucleotides read TGCAGTGCTAGAGATGGGGGGGGTTCCGTGAATTCACCCCTCCACTTT. This chain links TRBV20-1 with TRBJ1-6, with a tentative D call TRBD1 (5 bases). The V end lost 0 bases, the J end lost 7 bases, and 16 bases lay between the germline ends. CDR1 is DFQATT, CDR2 SNEGSKA, per germline (reference sequence). The length of the CDR3 is 16 residues.

This chain uses TRBV2 with TRBJ2-2, with 7 bases identical to TRBD1. The CDR3 sequence is 15 residues long. The ends lost 2 bases at V and 4 bases at J; junction bases unmatched: 4. Germline lookup yields CDR1 SNHLY and CDR2 FYNNEI. This chain's CDR3 is CASSEYYRGTGELFF. The DNA of the CDR3 is TGTGCCAGCAGTGAATACTACAGGGGCACCGGGGAGCTGTTTTTT.

This clonotype was seen a single time. One end of the junction varies from germline; a read error may be responsible. The V call is TRBV14, the J call TRBJ2-5; D is tentatively TRBD1 or TRBD2 (5 bases each). The germline V gene encodes CDR1 SGHDN and CDR2 FVKESK. This CDR3 has 14 residues. The CDR3 sequence: CASSQEQTWGTQYF. CDR3 coding DNA: TGTGCCAGCAGCCAAGAGCAGACTTGGGGGACCCAATACTTC.

This clonotype was picked up a small number of times. The rearrangement links TRBV11-2 to TRBJ2-2; D call uncertain. Germline V gene sequence: CDR1 SGHAT, CDR2 FQNNGV. Trimming stripped 7 bases from V and 1 base from J, with 4 bases between. The CDR3 consists of 12 residues. The DNA of the CDR3 is TGTGCCAGCATCCAGAACACCGGGGAGCTGTTTTTT. The encoded protein is CASIQNTGELFF.

This clonotype rates as medium-sized. The chain recombines TRBV20-1 with TRBJ1-2; 7 bases are shared with TRBD1. The trim removed 3 bases at V and 1 base at J, leaving 5 bases unmatched. The germline V gene has CDR1 DFQATT and CDR2 SNEGSKA (reference sequence). This CDR3 spans 14 amino acids. The DNA for the CDR3 is TGCAGTGCTAGGAGGGACAGTGTTAACTATGGCTACACCTTC. The encoded protein is CSARRDSVNYGYTF.

This clonotype appeared a few times. One junction end does not reproduce the germline sequence, and a read error may be involved. The rearrangement uses TRBV29-1 and TRBJ2-7; a possible D gene is TRBD1 (5 bases). The CDR3 has 14 residues. CDR1 is SQVTM and CDR2 is ANQGSEA in the germline V gene. In DNA, the CDR3 is TGCAGCGCTGTGGTGGACAAGGGCTTCTACGAGCTGTACTTC. Amino acid sequence: CSAVVDKGFYELYF.

This clonotype was picked up a small number of times. The conserved phenylalanine or tryptophan normally closing the CDR3 is absent here, so this likely arose from a read error. The J gene is TRBJ1-5, the V gene TRBV11-2; a possible D gene is TRBD1 (6 bases). Trimming cost V 2 bases and J 13 bases, with 15 bases left between them. This CDR3 region has 13 residues. Germline CDR1 reads SGHAT; CDR2 reads FQNNGV. The CDR3 nucleotides are TGTGCCAGCAGCTTACTGGTGGACAGTAGTCAGCATCTT. It translates to CASSLLVDSSQHL.

The sample holds a few counts of this clonotype. This sequence joins TRBV11-2 and TRBJ1-3; D is perhaps TRBD1 (5 bases). CDR3 length: 14 residues. Germline CDR1 and CDR2: SGHAT and FQNNGV. The ends were cut back, 6 bases at V and 2 bases at J, with 11 bases in the middle. Written as DNA, the CDR3 is TGTGCCAGCAGTTGGATAGGGGCTGGAAACACCATATATTTT. This encodes CASSWIGAGNTIYF.

The chain employs TRBV11-3 and TRBJ2-5, with unresolved D. The CDR3 has 13 amino acids. V was cut by 5 bases and J by 2 bases, with 9 bases left in between. Germline V gene sequence: CDR1 SGHNT, CDR2 YENEEA. CDR3 in DNA: TGTGCCAGCAGCGACGGGCTACAAGAGACCCAGTACTTC. Residues: CASSDGLQETQYF.

The chain recombines TRBV29-1 with TRBJ2-7, with TRBD2 identical over 13 bases. This CDR3 region has 13 residues. Per germline, CDR1 SQVTM and CDR2 ANQGSEA. Trimming cost V 4 bases and J 5 bases; bases outside gene matches: 2. In nucleotides, the CDR3 is TGCAGCGTTGGGACTAGCGGGAGCCACGAGCAGTACTTC. As protein: CSVGTSGSHEQYF.

Points on this clonotype: The CDR3 carries no conserved terminal phenylalanine or tryptophan, so it likely arises from a read error. The CDR3 region has the DNA TGTGCCGGAGTACATGGAGGGAACTATGGCTACACCCTC. Its translation is CAGVHGGNYGYTL. The chain links TRBV30 to TRBJ1-2; D not certain. This CDR3 is built from 13 residues. V dropped 8 bases and J dropped 2 bases, with 15 bases sitting between them. The V gene's germline CDR1 is GTSNPN and CDR2 SVGIG (reference sequence).

Regarding this clonotype: This may stem from a read error, because a much larger clone lies one nucleotide away. The chain couples TRBV2 to TRBJ2-7, with D unresolved. This CDR3 spans 14 amino acids. The germline gives CDR1 SNHLY, CDR2 FYNNEI. CDR3 sequence: CGSSDVSGSTEQYF. The CDR3 DNA reads TGTGGCAGCAGTGATGTCAGTGGATCTACGGAGCAGTACTTC.

V is TRBV4-1 and J is TRBJ2-1; D not certain. Germline CDR1 is MGHRA and CDR2 is YSYEKL. Trimming stripped 3 bases from V and 9 bases from J, with 21 bases between. The CDR3 loop spans 16 amino acids. CDR3 protein: CASSHPSAAAHSEQFF. CDR3 nucleotide sequence: TGCGCCAGCAGCCACCCTTCGGCGGCAGCCCACAGTGAGCAGTTCTTC.

This chain joins TRBV6-1 and TRBJ1-1, with 10 bases that match TRBD1. V dropped 3 bases and J dropped 1; count of bases not matched to a gene: 2. The CDR3 is 15 residues long. CDR1 and CDR2 from the germline V gene are MNHNS and SASEGT. The CDR3 DNA sequence: TGTGCCAGCAGTGACCGGACAGGGGGGAACACTGAAGCTTTCTTT. Protein sequence: CASSDRTGGNTEAFF.

On this clonotype itself: An end of the junction does not agree with germline; a read error may underlie this. V gene TRBV30 combines with J gene TRBJ2-1; D remains ambiguous. The CDR3 has 15 residues. CDR1 and CDR2 (germline): GTSNPN, SVGIG (reference sequence). The CDR3 bases are TGTGTCTGGAGTCTAAAGGAGTTCATAGACAACGAGCAGTTCTTC. Translation: CVWSLKEFIDNEQFF.

This clonotype appeared many times. A much larger clone is a single base away; this may be a read error. The conserved phenylalanine or tryptophan is not found at the CDR3 terminus, so this likely reflects a read error. The V call is TRBV20-1, the J call TRBJ2-7; 7 bases line up with TRBD2. The CDR3 has 14 residues. The germline V gene encodes CDR1 DFQATT and CDR2 SNEGSKA (reference sequence). V was pared by 5 bases and J by 4 bases, with 11 bases of the junction left unmatched. CDR3 protein: CSAGPTSRAYEQYL. The DNA of the CDR3 is TGCAGTGCTGGCCCGACTAGCAGGGCGTACGAGCAGTACCTC.